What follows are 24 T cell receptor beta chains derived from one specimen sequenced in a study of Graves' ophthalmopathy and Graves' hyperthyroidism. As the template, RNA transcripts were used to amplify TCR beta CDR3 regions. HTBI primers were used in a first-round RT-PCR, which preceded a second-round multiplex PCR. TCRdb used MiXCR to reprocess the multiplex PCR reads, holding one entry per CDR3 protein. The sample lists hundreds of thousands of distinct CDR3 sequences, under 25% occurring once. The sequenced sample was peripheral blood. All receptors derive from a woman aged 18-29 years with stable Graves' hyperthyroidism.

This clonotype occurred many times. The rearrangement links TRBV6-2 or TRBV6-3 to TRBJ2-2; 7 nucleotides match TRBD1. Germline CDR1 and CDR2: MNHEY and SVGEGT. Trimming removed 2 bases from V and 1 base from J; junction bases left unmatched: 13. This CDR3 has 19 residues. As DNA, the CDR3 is TGTGCCAGCAGTTACCCATCCAAATCGGGACAGTGGAACACCGGGGAGCTGTTTTTT. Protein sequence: CASSYPSKSGQWNTGELFF.

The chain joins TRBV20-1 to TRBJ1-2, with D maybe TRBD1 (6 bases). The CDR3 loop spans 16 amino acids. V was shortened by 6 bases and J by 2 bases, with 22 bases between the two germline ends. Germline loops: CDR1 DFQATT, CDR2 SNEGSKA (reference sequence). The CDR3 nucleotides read TGCAGTGCCTTCCCGACCAACAGGGAGGAAAACTATGGCTACACCTTC. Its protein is CSAFPTNREENYGYTF.

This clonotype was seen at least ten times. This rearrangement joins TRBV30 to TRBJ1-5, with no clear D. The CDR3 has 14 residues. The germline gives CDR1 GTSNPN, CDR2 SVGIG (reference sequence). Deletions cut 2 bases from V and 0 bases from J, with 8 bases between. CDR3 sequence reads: CAWSRGNSNQPQHF. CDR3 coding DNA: TGTGCCTGGAGTCGAGGGAATAGCAATCAGCCCCAGCATTTT. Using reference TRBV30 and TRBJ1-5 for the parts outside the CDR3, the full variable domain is SQTIHQWPATLVQPVGSPLSLECTVEGTSNPNLYWYRQAAGRGLQLLFYSVGIGQISSEVPQNLSASRPQDRQFILSSKKLLLSDSGFYLCAWSRGNSNQPQHFGDGTRLSIL.

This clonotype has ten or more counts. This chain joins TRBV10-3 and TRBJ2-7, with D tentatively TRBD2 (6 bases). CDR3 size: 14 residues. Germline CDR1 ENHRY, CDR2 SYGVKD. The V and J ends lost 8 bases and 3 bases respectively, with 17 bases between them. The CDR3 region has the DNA TGTGCCATCTGGCGCGGGACCACGGTCTACGAGCAGTACTTC. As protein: CAIWRGTTVYEQYF.

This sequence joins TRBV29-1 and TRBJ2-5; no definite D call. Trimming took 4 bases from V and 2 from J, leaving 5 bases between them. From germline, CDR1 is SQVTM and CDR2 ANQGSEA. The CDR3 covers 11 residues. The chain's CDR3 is CSVARQETQYF. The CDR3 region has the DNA TGCAGCGTTGCAAGGCAAGAGACCCAGTACTTC. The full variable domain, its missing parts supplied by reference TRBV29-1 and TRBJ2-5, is SAVISQKPSRDICQRGTSLTIQCQVDSQVTMMFWYRQQPGQSLTLIATANQGSEATYESGFVIDKFPISRPNLTFSTLTVSNMSPEDSSIYLCSVARQETQYFGPGTRLLVL.

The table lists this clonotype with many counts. The CDR3 sequence: CASSKTGTEAFF. The CDR3, as DNA: TGTGCCAGCAGTAAGACCGGGACTGAAGCTTTCTTT. The rearrangement uses TRBV2 and TRBJ1-1; D gene unclear. V was pared by 5 bases and J by 5 bases, with 9 bases between. This CDR3 is 12 amino acids long. The germline gives CDR1 SNHLY, CDR2 FYNNEI.

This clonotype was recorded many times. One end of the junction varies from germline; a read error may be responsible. The CDR3 nucleotides are TGTGCCAGCAGCGACCGCAGGGGGCGCGCGGACATTAAGTACTTC. Protein sequence: CASSDRRGRADIKYF. The chain has TRBV7-2 and TRBJ2-4, with 8 positions matching TRBD1. Germline V gene lookup returns CDR1 SGHTA and CDR2 FQGNSA. The CDR3 spans 15 residues.

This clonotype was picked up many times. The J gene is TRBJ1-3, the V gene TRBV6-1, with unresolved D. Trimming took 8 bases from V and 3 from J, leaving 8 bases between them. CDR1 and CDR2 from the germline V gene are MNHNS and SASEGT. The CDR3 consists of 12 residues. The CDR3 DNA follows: TGTGCCAGCTTACAAAATGGAAACACCATATATTTT. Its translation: CASLQNGNTIYF.

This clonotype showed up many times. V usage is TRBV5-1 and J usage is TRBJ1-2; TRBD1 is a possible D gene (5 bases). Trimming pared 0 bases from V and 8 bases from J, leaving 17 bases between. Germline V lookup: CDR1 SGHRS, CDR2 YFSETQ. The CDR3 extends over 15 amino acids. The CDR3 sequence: CASSLGAREVRGYTF. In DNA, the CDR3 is TGCGCCAGCAGCTTGGGGGCCAGGGAGGTGAGGGGCTACACCTTC.

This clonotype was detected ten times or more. The CDR3 loop is CASSLQLAGGELFF. The CDR3 DNA reads as TGTGCCAGCAGCCTCCAGCTCGCAGGCGGGGAGCTGTTTTTT. This rearrangement joins TRBV7-2 to TRBJ2-2; D not resolved. Germline V gene data show CDR1 as SGHTA and CDR2 as FQGNSA. V gave up 5 bases and J gave up 7 bases, with 14 bases separating them. CDR3 size: 14 residues.

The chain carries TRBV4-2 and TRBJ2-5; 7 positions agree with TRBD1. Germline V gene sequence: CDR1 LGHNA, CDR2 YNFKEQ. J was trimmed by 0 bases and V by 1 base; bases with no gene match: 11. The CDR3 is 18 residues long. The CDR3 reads CASSQAIAGTVNQETQYF. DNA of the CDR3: TGTGCCAGCAGCCAAGCAATTGCCGGGACAGTTAACCAAGAGACCCAGTACTTC.

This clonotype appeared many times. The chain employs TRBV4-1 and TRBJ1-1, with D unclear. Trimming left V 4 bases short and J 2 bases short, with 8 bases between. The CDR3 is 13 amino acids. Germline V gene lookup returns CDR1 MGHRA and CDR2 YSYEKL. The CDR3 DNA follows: TGCGCCAGCAGCCCAACAGACAACACTGAAGCTTTCTTT. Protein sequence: CASSPTDNTEAFF.

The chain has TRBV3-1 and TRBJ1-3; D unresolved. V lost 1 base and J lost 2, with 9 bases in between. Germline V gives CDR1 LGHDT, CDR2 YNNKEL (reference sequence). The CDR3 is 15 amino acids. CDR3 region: CASSQVRSTGNTIYF. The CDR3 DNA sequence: TGTGCCAGCAGCCAAGTCCGCAGCACTGGAAACACCATATATTTT.

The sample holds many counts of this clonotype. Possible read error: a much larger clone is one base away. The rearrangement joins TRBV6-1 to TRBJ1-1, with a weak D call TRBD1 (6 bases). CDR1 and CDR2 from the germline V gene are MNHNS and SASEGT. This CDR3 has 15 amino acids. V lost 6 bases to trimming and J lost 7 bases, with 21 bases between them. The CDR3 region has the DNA TGTGCCAGCAGGACGCGGGGGCGAGGTAGTGGTGAAGCTTTCTTT. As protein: CASRTRGRGSGEAFF.

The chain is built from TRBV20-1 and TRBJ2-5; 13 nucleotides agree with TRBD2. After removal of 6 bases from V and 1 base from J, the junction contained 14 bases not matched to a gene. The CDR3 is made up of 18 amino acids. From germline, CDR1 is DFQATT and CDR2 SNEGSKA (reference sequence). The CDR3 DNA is TGCAGTGCGAGACGACTAGCGGGAGGCCCGACAATCCAAGAGACCCAGTACTTC. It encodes CSARRLAGGPTIQETQYF.

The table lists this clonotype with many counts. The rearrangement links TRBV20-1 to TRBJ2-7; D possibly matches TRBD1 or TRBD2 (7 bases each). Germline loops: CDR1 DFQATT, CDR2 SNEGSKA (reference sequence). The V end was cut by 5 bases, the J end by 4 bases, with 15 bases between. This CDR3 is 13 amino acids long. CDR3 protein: CSARDSGAYEQYF. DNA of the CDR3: TGCAGTGCTCGGGACAGCGGGGCTTACGAGCAGTACTTC.

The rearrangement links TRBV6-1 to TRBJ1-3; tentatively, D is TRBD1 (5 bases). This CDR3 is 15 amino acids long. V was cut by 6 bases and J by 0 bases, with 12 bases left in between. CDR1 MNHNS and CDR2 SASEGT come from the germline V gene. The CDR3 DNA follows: TGTGCCAGCAGCCCGACGGGGGGCTCTGGAAACACCATATATTTT. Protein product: CASSPTGGSGNTIYF.

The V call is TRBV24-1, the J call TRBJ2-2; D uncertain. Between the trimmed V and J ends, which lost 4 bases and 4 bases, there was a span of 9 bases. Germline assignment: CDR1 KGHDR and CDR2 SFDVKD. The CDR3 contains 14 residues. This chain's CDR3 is CATSEGGITGELFF. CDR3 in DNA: TGTGCCACCAGTGAGGGTGGGATCACCGGGGAGCTGTTTTTT.

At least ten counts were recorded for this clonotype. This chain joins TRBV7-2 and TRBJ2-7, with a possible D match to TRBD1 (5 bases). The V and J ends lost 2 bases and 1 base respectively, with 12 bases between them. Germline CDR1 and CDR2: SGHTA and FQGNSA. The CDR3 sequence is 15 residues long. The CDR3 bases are TGTGCCAGCAGCTTATCGACAGCTGGATCCTACGAGCAGTACTTC. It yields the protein CASSLSTAGSYEQYF.

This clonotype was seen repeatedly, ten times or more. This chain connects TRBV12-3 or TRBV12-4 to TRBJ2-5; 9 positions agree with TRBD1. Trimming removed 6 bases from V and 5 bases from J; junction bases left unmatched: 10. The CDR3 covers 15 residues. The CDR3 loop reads CASSQDRGGLETQYF. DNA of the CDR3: TGTGCCAGCAGCCAGGACAGGGGAGGTTTGGAGACCCAGTACTTC.

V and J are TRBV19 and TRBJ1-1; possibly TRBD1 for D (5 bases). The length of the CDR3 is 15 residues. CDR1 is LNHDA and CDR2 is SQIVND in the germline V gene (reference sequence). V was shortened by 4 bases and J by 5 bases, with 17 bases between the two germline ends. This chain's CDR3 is CASSTLGGVGTEAFF. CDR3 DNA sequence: TGTGCCAGTAGTACCCTTGGAGGGGTCGGGACTGAAGCTTTCTTT.

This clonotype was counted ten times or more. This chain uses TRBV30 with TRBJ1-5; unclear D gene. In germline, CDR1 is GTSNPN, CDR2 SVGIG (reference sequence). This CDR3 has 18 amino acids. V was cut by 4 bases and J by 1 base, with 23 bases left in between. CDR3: CAWIVRTGFRMSNQPQHF. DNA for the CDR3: TGTGCCTGGATCGTTAGGACGGGATTTCGGATGAGCAATCAGCCCCAGCATTTT.

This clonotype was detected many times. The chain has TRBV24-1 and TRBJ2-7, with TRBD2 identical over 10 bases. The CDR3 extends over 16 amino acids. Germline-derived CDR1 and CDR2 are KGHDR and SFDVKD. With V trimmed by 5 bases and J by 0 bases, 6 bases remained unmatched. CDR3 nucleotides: TGTGCCACCAGTGGAACCGGGACTAGCGTCTCCTACGAGCAGTACTTC. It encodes CATSGTGTSVSYEQYF.

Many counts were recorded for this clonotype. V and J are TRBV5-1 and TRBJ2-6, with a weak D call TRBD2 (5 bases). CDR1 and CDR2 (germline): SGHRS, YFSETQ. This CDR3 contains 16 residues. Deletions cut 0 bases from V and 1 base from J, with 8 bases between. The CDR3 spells CASSLVRASGANVLTF. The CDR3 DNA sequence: TGCGCCAGCAGCTTGGTGAGGGCGTCTGGGGCCAACGTCCTGACTTTC.